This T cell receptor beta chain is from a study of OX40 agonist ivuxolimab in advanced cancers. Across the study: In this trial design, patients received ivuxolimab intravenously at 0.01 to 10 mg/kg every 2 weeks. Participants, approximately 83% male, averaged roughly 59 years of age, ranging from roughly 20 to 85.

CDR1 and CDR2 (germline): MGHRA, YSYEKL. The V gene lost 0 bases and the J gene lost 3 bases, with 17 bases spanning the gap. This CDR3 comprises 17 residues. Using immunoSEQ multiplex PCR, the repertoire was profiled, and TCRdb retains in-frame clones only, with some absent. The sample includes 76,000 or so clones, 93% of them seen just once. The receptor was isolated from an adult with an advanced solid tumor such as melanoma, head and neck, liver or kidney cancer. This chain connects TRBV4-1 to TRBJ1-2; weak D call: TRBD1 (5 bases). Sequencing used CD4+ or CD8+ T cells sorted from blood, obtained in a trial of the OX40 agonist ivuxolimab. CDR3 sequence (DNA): TGCGCCAGCAGCCAAGATCCGCGGGCTAAAGGGGACTATGGCTACACCTTC. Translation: CASSQDPRAKGDYGYTF.